This T cell receptor (beta chain) was observed in a study of regulatory T cells in long-lasting Graves disease. About the research overall: To qualify as persistent, Graves' disease required over 5 years of antithyroid drugs with positive TSH receptor antibodies.

Germline CDR1 is SGHTA and CDR2 is FQGNSA. This CDR3 contains 14 residues. Trimming cost V 5 bases and J 4 bases, with 12 bases left between them. Time point indicated: persistent/refractory GD, antithyroid drugs over 5 years with positive TRAb. The TCR library was prepared using RNA isolated from PBMCs. Arm-PCR of CDR3 regions with iRepertoire HTBI primers generated TCR beta libraries. One entry per CDR3 protein, called by TCRdb with MiXCR from the multiplex PCR reads. The table records 500,000 to 800,000 distinct CDR3 sequences, about 32% of them present only once. This clonotype was recorded a few times.

This receptor was taken from a female donor with Graves disease. Here the sequenced sample was peripheral blood mononuclear cells (PBMCs), taken when the disease was refractory, from a patient treated with antithyroid drugs. V is TRBV7-2 and J is TRBJ1-5; perhaps TRBD1 as D (5 bases). The CDR3 region has the DNA TGTGCCAGCAGCCCCAATGGGGGGAATCAGCCCCAGCATTTT. This sequence encodes CASSPNGGNQPQHF.